The 7 T cell receptor beta chains below all came from one sample that was sequenced in a study of OX40 agonist ivuxolimab in advanced cancers. The data were produced by immunoSEQ multiplex PCR, yet TCRdb's version contains in-frame clones alone and is incomplete. The sample lists tens of thousands of clones, 83% occurring once. The sequenced sample was CD4+ or CD8+ T cells sorted from blood, obtained in a trial of the OX40 agonist ivuxolimab. The receptor source for this set is an adult with an advanced solid tumor such as melanoma, head and neck, liver or kidney cancer.

The chain carries TRBV4-2 and TRBJ1-2; D is perhaps TRBD1 (5 bases). CDR1 is LGHNA and CDR2 is YNFKEQ in the germline V gene. Trimming took off 0 bases at V and 8 bases at J, with 19 bases between the two ends. The CDR3 sequence is 16 residues long. CDR3: CASSQDLADSGRGYTF. In DNA form, the CDR3 reads TGTGCCAGCAGCCAAGATCTTGCCGACAGTGGTCGGGGCTACACCTTC.

This chain connects TRBV15 to TRBJ2-1, with TRBD1 matching 8 bases. The V gene's germline CDR1 is LNHNV and CDR2 YYDKDF (reference sequence). The CDR3 totals 18 residues. V was pared by 5 bases and J by 0 bases, with 12 bases of the junction left unmatched. CDR3 sequence reads: CATSARRHGTGSYNEQFF. The CDR3 DNA is TGTGCCACCAGCGCCCGTCGCCACGGGACAGGCTCCTACAATGAGCAGTTCTTC. Drawing the rest from reference TRBV15 and TRBJ2-1, the complete variable domain is DAMVIQNPRYQVTQFGKPVTLSCSQTLNHNVMYWYQQKSSQAPKLLFHYYDKDFNNEADTPDNFQSRRPNTSFCFLDIRSPGLGDTAMYLCATSARRHGTGSYNEQFFGPGTRLTVL.

V is TRBV25-1 and J is TRBJ1-1; tentatively, D is TRBD1 (6 bases). The CDR3 extends over 15 amino acids. Trimming stripped 1 base from V and 10 bases from J, with 19 bases between. Germline loops: CDR1 MGHDK, CDR2 SYGVNS. This CDR3 reads CASSESVQGRGAAFF. Written as DNA, the CDR3 is TGTGCCAGCAGTGAATCTGTACAGGGAAGAGGTGCAGCTTTCTTT.

The chain recombines TRBV19 with TRBJ2-1, with TRBD2 matching over 8 bases. The CDR3 totals 17 residues. Unmatched junction bases numbered 13, after V lost 5 bases and J lost 4 bases. Germline assignment: CDR1 LNHDA and CDR2 SQIVND (reference sequence). In DNA form, the CDR3 reads TGTGCCAGTAGTCGAACCCAGACGGGGGGGGTTTACAATGAGCAGTTCTTC. It encodes CASSRTQTGGVYNEQFF.

This chain connects TRBV18 to TRBJ2-6; perhaps TRBD2 as D (6 bases). CDR1 is KGHSH, CDR2 LQKENI, per germline. CDR3 size: 15 residues. V was trimmed by 2 bases and J by 3 bases, leaving 8 bases between them. This CDR3 reads CASSPAGNGANVLTF. The CDR3 DNA reads as TGTGCCAGCTCACCAGCGGGAAATGGGGCCAACGTCCTGACTTTC.

The chain recombines TRBV9 with TRBJ1-1; D uncertain. The CDR3 runs to 17 residues. Germline CDR1 reads SGDLS; CDR2 reads YYNGEE. Between the trimmed V and J ends, which lost 3 bases and 4 bases, there was a span of 22 bases. The CDR3 DNA follows: TGTGCCAGCAGCGCCCAAGAGGGAGGCCGCACCTTCACTGAAGCTTTCTTT. Translated, it gives CASSAQEGGRTFTEAFF.

V is TRBV9 and J is TRBJ2-1, with TRBD2 identical over 10 bases. Losses at the gene ends were 6 bases for V and 3 bases for J; bases not matched to a gene: 6. CDR1 is SGDLS and CDR2 is YYNGEE in the germline V gene. The CDR3 sequence is 15 residues long. CDR3 sequence reads: CASTLIAGGYNEQFF. DNA of the CDR3: TGTGCCAGCACTCTAATAGCGGGAGGCTACAATGAGCAGTTCTTC.